This T cell receptor (beta chain) was identified in a study of vaccination effects on CD4 cells after COVID-19. At the level of the study: Participants received two doses of either the BNT162b2 or mRNA-1273 vaccine. A couple of convalescent patients provided samples 16 days and one week prevaccination. Whole-study results and caveats: The study dataset contains few convalescent patients and includes no early post-infection timepoints.

Sequencing used immunoSEQ multiplex PCR; TCRdb keeps in-frame clones, though not all of them. Among 35,000 to 55,000 clones, under 80% were seen once, and the ten largest hold under 40%. In the ViraFEST assay, antigen-specific CD4+ clonotypes were identified by expansion after peptide-pool stimulation. Scientists isolated CD4+ T cells after an approximately 10-day culture period ended. By PCR, the person was confirmed to have had SARS-CoV-2 infection between March and December 2020. J gave up 5 bases and V 7 bases, and 4 bases lay outside the gene matches. The CDR3 runs 13 residues. CDR1 is SNHLY and CDR2 is FYNNEI in the germline V gene. Points on this clone: Its antigen remains unknown.

The rearrangement links TRBV2 to TRBJ1-1; TRBD1 matches 10 bases. The sample consisted of CD4+ T cells from PBMCs cultured with a peptide pool, taken before COVID-19 vaccination. The sequence came from a human donor who had a prior SARS-CoV-2 infection. CDR3 loop: CASIRDRGTEAFF. In DNA form, the CDR3 reads TGTGCCAGCATAAGGGACAGGGGTACTGAAGCTTTCTTT.